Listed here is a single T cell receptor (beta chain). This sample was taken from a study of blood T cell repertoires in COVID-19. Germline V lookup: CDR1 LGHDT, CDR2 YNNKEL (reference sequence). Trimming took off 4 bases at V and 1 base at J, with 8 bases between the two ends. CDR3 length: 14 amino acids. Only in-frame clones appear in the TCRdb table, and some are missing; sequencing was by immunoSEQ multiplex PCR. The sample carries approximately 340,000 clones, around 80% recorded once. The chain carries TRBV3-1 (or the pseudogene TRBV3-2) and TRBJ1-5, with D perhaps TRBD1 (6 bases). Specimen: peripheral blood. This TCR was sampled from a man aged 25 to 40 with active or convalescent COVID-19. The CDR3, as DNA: TGTGCCAGCAGCCGGCAGGGGAGCAATCAGCCCCAGCATTTT. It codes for CASSRQGSNQPQHF.